The T cell receptor beta chain under discussion was sequenced for a study of human T cells and chemical hapten exposure. Study outcomes and limitations: There was a positive correlation between PT1 expanded TCR counts and patch test score. As the donors had alopecia, their immune response may differ from healthy people's.

This clonotype was recorded a few times. No antigen is known for it. Each cDNA molecule in the library carried unique molecular identifiers. TCRdb reanalysed the RACE reads using MiXCR and keeps one entry per CDR3 protein. Of 100,000 or so distinct CDR3 sequences listed, more than 9.5% are singletons. The time point was: patch test 1, 2 weeks after DPC sensitization. Treatment indicated: therapeutic diphenylcyclopropenone sensitization with weekly scalp DPC. Patches went on only after blood had been drawn each time. The source of this sequence is a woman aged 40-49 years with alopecia areata. Some clones in this sample may be carry-over from other donors' samples. The specimen comprised whole blood, sampled in connection with sensitization to the hapten diphenylcyclopropenone (DPC).

The CDR3 DNA reads as TGTGCCAGCAGCGAGGGACTAGCGGACCTCCGCACAGATACGCAGTATTTT. Translated, it gives CASSEGLADLRTDTQYF. The chain uses TRBV9 and TRBJ2-3; 11 bases agree with TRBD2. CDR3 length equals 17 residues. CDR1 is SGDLS, CDR2 YYNGEE, per germline. The ends lost 3 bases at V and 1 base at J; junction bases unmatched: 7.